The sequence of this TCR beta chain was determined in a study of CD8 T cells in ankylosing spondylitis (dated by TCRdb to the late 2010s). Context from the whole study: To find TCR variants linked to disease, the study profiled T cell receptor beta repertoires in ankylosing spondylitis patients and healthy donors. In total, the full study cohort was made up of roughly 100 healthy donors and some 26 ankylosing spondylitis patients. Peripheral blood was sampled, and synovial fluid was also collected from ankylosing spondylitis patients. Results the study describes overall, beyond this receptor: The disease-linked clones were reported to be significantly enriched in matched synovial fluid samples from ankylosing spondylitis patients. In peripheral blood, the disease-linked clones were found at relatively low frequencies and had a CD8+ phenotype. Some motif variants were previously reported in synovial fluid and blood of reactive arthritis patients, suggesting common disease-initiation mechanisms. A TCR beta motif made up of about eight highly homologous amino acid variants appeared to be characteristic of blood from ankylosing spondylitis patients.

Sequencing was carried out with an Illumina HiSeq 2500. TCR beta libraries were prepared by quantitative 5'-RACE with molecular barcodes. The study's own analysis went as follows. A new computational method based on a probabilistic model of VDJ rearrangement was used to identify disease-linked TCR variants. Using fastp at Q25 and MiXCR, TCRdb reprocessed the public reads and kept productive beta chains. Duplicate CDR3 protein sequences are folded into a single record with the most common DNA and genes. These V and J calls originate from TCRdb's pipeline instead of the authors' own analysis. This sample has around 250,000 distinct CDR3 sequences in its table, and around 10% of those were observed once. The leading ten clones occupy 5.5% to 8% of the sample. Sequences MDHEN (CDR1) and SYDVKM (CDR2) are obtained from the germline V gene. From the cysteine up to the phenylalanine, the CDR3 has a length of 15 residues. The read is trimmed to its CDR3 DNA, 45 bases read in frame from base 1. V loses 5 bases at its end and J loses 4 bases; junction bases beyond the gene matches: 10.

This clonotype was observed many times. The specificity of this receptor is unknown. No qualities accompany the bases; no much larger clone lies one base away. The receptor's source is a male donor with ankylosing spondylitis or in good health (not recorded which). Sequenced sample: blood, either unsorted or a sorted T cell fraction (not recorded which). The rearranged segments are TRBV28 and TRBJ2-5, and 7 junctional nucleotides match TRBD2. The nucleotide sequence reads as follows: TGTGCCAGCAGTGGATCGGGCGGGAGAAGAGAGACCCAGTACTTC. Its protein is CASSGSGGRRETQYF.